These 9 T cell receptor beta chains came from one sample sequenced in a study of shared clonotypes between healthy human individuals. Sequencing used immunoSEQ multiplex PCR; TCRdb keeps in-frame clones, though not all of them. The data hold approximately 640,000 clones, with approximately 75% observed a single time. Sequenced input: memory CD4+ T cells sorted from blood. Subset defined: CD45RA-negative fraction. The receptors were gathered from a woman aged 25 to 39 in good health.

The V call is TRBV14, the J call TRBJ2-5; possibly TRBD1 for D (6 bases). Looked up from germline, CDR1 is SGHDN and CDR2 is FVKESK. CDR3 length equals 16 residues. Trimming cost V 4 bases and J 1 base, with 16 bases left between them. CDR3 nucleotides: TGTGCCAGCAGCCCCACAGGGAATTGGTTCCAAGAGACCCAGTACTTC. Translating gives CASSPTGNWFQETQYF.

This rearrangement joins TRBV11-2 to TRBJ2-5; D remains unclear. Germline values: CDR1 SGHAT, CDR2 FQNNGV. This CDR3 region has 13 residues. V lost 1 base, J lost 7 bases, and 10 bases lay in between. The CDR3 region has the DNA TGTGCCAGCAGCTTAGGCAGGCAATGGACCCAGTACTTC. As protein: CASSLGRQWTQYF.

The V gene is TRBV19, the J gene TRBJ2-3; 7 bases match TRBD2. Unmatched junction bases numbered 13, after V lost 3 bases and J lost 4 bases. CDR1 LNHDA and CDR2 SQIVND come from the germline V gene (reference sequence). The CDR3 covers 17 residues. This chain's CDR3 is CASSMVGGVLEADTQYF. As DNA, the CDR3 is TGTGCCAGTAGTATGGTGGGAGGGGTGCTGGAAGCAGATACGCAGTATTTT.

The V and J genes are TRBV6-1 and TRBJ2-7; D is unclear. Germline V gene lookup returns CDR1 MNHNS and CDR2 SASEGT. This CDR3 has 14 residues. V lost 5 bases, J lost 0 bases, and 11 bases lay in between. CDR3 residues: CASSLGRSSYEQYF. Here the CDR3 DNA reads TGTGCCAGCAGTTTGGGCCGGAGCTCCTACGAGCAGTACTTC.

In this sample, this clone turned up a few times. The chain couples TRBV29-1 to TRBJ2-7; D is possibly TRBD2 (5 bases). From germline, CDR1 is SQVTM and CDR2 ANQGSEA. CDR3 length equals 13 residues. Between the trimmed V and J ends, which lost 7 bases and 0 bases, there was a span of 13 bases. The CDR3 nucleotides read TGCAGCGCCGTAGGAGGTGCCTCCTACGAGCAGTACTTC. As protein: CSAVGGASYEQYF.

The chain joins TRBV18 to TRBJ1-1; 11 bases align to TRBD1. Germline assignment: CDR1 KGHSH and CDR2 LQKENI. Trimming took 6 bases from V and 4 from J; bases not matched to a gene: 7. There are 15 residues in the CDR3. CDR3 nucleotide sequence: TGTGCCAGCTCCCAGGGACAGGGGGTGGGCACTGAAGCTTTCTTT. It encodes CASSQGQGVGTEAFF. The full variable domain, rest sourced from reference TRBV18 and TRBJ1-1, is NAGVMQNPRHLVRRRGQEARLRCSPMKGHSHVYWYRQLPEEGLKFMVYLQKENIIDESGMPKERFSAEFPKEGPSILRIQQVVRGDSAAYFCASSQGQGVGTEAFFGQGTRLTVV.

Points on this clone: At one end the junction does not follow the germline gene, possibly because of a read error. V gene TRBV28 combines with J gene TRBJ1-2; the D gene is possibly TRBD1 (5 bases). This CDR3 is 12 amino acids long. Germline lookup yields CDR1 MDHEN and CDR2 SYDVKM. In nucleotides, the CDR3 is TGTGCCAGCAGTTTCGCTTCTACAGGAGTAGGCTTC. Encoded protein: CASSFASTGVGF.

This clone was recorded only once. The chain uses TRBV27 and TRBJ2-3; D is unresolved. V was clipped by 3 bases and J by 0 bases, with 13 bases between them. Germline-derived CDR1 and CDR2 are MNHEY and SMNVEV (reference sequence). The CDR3 loop spans 16 amino acids. The DNA for the CDR3 is TGTGCCAGCAGTTTGGGCCCTACCCCCAGCACAGATACGCAGTATTTT. Translated: CASSLGPTPSTDTQYF.

The chain recombines TRBV25-1 with TRBJ1-2; D call uncertain. Trimming shortened V by 9 bases and J by 2 bases, and 13 bases separated the two germline ends. The CDR3 loop spans 13 amino acids. CDR1 and CDR2 from the germline V gene are MGHDK and SYGVNS. The CDR3 sequence: CARIKVGNYGYTF. The CDR3, as DNA: TGTGCCAGAATAAAGGTGGGGAACTATGGCTACACCTTC.